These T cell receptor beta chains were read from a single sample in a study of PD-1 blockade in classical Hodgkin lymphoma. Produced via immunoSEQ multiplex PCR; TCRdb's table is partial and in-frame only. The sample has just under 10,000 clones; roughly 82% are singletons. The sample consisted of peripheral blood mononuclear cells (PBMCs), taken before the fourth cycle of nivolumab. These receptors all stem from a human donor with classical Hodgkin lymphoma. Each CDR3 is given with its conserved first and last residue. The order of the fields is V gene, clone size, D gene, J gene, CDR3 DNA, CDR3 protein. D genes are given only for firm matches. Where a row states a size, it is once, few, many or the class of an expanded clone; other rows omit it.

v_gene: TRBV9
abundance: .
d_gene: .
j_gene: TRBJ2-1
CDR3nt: TGTGCCAGCAGCGTCTACAGAGGGGGGCGGGAGCAGTTCTTC
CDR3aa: CASSVYRGGREQFF

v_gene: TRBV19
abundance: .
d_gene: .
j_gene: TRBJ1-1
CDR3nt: TGTGCCAGTAGTATTGGTGACAGGTTGAACACTGAAGCTTTCTTT
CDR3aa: CASSIGDRLNTEAFF

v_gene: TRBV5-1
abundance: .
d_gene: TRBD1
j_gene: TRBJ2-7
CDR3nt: TGCGCCAGCAGCTTGGGACAGGGTAGCCACGAGCAGTACTTC
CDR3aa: CASSLGQGSHEQYF

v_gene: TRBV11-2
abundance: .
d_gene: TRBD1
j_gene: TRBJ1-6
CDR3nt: TGTGCCAGCAGCAGAGGGACAGACGGGACACCCCTCCACTTT
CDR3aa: CASSRGTDGTPLHF

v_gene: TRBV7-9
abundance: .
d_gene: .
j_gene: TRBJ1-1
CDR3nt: TGTGCCAGCAGCTTAGTTCAGGGGCCGTCTGAAGCTTTCTTT
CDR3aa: CASSLVQGPSEAFF

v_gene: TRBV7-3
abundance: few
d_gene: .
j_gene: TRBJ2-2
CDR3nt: TGTGCCAGCAGCCCCACCGGGAGCACCGGGGAGCTGTTTTTT
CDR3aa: CASSPTGSTGELFF

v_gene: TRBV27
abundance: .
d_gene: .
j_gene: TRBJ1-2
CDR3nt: TGTGCCAGCAGTTTGGCAGGGAGGTACACCTTC
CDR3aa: CASSLAGRYTF

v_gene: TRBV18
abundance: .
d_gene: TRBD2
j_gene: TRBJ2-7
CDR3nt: TGTGCCAGCTCAACCGGACTAGCGGGGGGCAAGCAGTACTTC
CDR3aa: CASSTGLAGGKQYF

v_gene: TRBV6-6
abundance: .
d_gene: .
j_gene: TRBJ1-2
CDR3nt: TGTGCCAGCAGCACCCCCGACGACAGGCACGGTGGCTACACCTTC
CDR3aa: CASSTPDDRHGGYTF

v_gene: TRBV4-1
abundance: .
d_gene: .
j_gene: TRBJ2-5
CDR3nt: TGCGCCAGCAGCCAAGAGGACCGTATCGGGACCCAGTACTTC
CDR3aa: CASSQEDRIGTQYF

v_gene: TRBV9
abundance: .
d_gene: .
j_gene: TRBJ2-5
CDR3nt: TGTGCCAGCAGCGTAGAGGTAGGGCTACCCCGTCCAGAGACCCAGTACTTC
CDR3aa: CASSVEVGLPRPETQYF

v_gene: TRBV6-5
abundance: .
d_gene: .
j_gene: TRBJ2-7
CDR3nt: TGTGCCAGCAGCGGGGGGCCTTTCTACTACGAGCAGTACTTC
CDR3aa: CASSGGPFYYEQYF

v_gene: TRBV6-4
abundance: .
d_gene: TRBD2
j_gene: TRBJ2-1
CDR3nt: TGTGCCAGCAGTCCCACTAGCGGGGGGGCCGGTGAGCAGTTCTTC
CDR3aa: CASSPTSGGAGEQFF

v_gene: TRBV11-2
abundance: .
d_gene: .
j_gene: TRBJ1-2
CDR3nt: TGTGCCAGCAGCCCCCTGGCAGTCGGCCCGTATGGCTACACCTTC
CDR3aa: CASSPLAVGPYGYTF

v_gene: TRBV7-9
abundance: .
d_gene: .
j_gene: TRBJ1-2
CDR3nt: TGTGCCAGCAGCTTAGAAATCGACTATGGCTACACCTTC
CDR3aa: CASSLEIDYGYTF

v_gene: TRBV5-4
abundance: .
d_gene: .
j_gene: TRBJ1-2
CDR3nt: TGTGCCAGCAGCTTGTGGTTGAATGGCTACACCTTC
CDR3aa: CASSLWLNGYTF

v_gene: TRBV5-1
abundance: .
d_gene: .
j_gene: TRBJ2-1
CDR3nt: TGCGCCAGCGCAAGACTGAGCTCCTACAATGAGCAGTTCTTC
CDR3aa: CASARLSSYNEQFF

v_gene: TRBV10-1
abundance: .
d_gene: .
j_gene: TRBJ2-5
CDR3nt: TGCGCCAGCAGTGGAGGGGCCAGGGAGACCCAGTACTTC
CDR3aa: CASSGGARETQYF

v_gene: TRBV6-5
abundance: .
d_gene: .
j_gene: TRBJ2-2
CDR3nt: TGTGCCAGCAGTAACCGCGGGGAAACCGGGGAGCTGTTTTTT
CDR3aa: CASSNRGETGELFF

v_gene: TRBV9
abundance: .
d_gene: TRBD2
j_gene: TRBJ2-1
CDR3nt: TGTGCCAGCAGCGCCCGGACTAGCGGGACTTACAATGAGCAGTTCTTC
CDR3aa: CASSARTSGTYNEQFF

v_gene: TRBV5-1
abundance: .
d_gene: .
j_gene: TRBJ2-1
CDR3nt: TGCGCCAGCAGCTTGGGACTGGACAACAATGAGCAGTTCTTC
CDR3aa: CASSLGLDNNEQFF

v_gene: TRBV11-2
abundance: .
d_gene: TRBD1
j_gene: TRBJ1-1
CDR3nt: TGTGCCAGCAGCGTCGACAGGGGTGAAGCTTTCTTT
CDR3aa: CASSVDRGEAFF

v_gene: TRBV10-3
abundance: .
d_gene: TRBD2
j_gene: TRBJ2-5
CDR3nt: TGTGCCATCTCGGCGGGAGGAGAGACCCAGTACTTC
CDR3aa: CAISAGGETQYF

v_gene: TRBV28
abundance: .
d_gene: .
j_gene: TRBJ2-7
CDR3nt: TGTGCCAGCAGTCGACCGGACGGCCACTACGAGCAGTACTTC
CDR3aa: CASSRPDGHYEQYF

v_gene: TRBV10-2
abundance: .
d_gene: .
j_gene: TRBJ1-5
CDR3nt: TGCGCCAGCAGTGAGTTTGACGCATCGTCGCCCCAGCATTTT
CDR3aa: CASSEFDASSPQHF

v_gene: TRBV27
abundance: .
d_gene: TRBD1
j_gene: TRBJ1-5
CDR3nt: TGTGCCAGCAGTTTAAGGGGGCCTAATTTTGCCCAGCATTTT
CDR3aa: CASSLRGPNFAQHF

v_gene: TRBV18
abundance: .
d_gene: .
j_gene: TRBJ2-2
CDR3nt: TGTGCCAGCTCAAGGCGGGCCCCGGGATCGAACACCGGGGAGCTGTTTTTT
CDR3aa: CASSRRAPGSNTGELFF

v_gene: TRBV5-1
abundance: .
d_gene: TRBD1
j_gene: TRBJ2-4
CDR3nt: TGCGCCAGCAGCCTCGACAGGGCGTTGAACATTCAGTACTTC
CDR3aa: CASSLDRALNIQYF

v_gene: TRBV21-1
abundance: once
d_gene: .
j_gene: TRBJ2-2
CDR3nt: TGTGCCAGCAGCAAAGAGGGGGTCCGCTCCAATTTGGCCGGGGAGCTGTTTTTT
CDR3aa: CASSKEGVRSNLAGELFF

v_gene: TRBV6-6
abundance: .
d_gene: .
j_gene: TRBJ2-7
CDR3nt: TGTGCCAGCAGTTCTAGCTCCTACGAGCAGTACTTC
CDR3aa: CASSSSSYEQYF

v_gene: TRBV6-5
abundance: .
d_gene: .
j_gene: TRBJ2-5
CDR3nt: TGTGCCAGCAGTTACGGCATGTCGACGGCAGAGACCCAGTACTTC
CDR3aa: CASSYGMSTAETQYF

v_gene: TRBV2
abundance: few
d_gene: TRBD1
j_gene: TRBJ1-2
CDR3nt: TGTGCCAGCAGTCTTAGACAGGGACCCCTTAACTATGGCTACACCTTC
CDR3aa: CASSLRQGPLNYGYTF

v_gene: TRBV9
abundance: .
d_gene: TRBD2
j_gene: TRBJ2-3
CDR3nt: TGTGCCAGCAGCCCAGGACTAGCGGGGGCCACAGATACGCAGTATTTT
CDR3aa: CASSPGLAGATDTQYF

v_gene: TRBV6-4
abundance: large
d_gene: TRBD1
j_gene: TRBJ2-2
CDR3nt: TGTGCCAGCAGCCTCGGACAGGGGGCGGACACCGGGGAGCTGTTTTTT
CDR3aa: CASSLGQGADTGELFF

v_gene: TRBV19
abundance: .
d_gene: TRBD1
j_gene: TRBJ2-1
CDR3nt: TGTGCCAGTAGAACGGGACAGGAGCAGTTCTTC
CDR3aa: CASRTGQEQFF

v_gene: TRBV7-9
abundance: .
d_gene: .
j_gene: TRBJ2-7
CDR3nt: TGTGCCAGCAGCTTAATTGCAGGGCGTCTCTCAGAGCAGTACTTC
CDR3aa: CASSLIAGRLSEQYF

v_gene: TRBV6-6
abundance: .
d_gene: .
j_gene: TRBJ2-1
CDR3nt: TGTGCCAGCAGTTACCCCGGGACTCTCAATGAGCAGTTCTTC
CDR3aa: CASSYPGTLNEQFF

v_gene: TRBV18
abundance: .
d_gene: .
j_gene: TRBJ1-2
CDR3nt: TGTGCCAGCTCACCACCGGACAGAAGACACTATGGCTACACCTTC
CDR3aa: CASSPPDRRHYGYTF

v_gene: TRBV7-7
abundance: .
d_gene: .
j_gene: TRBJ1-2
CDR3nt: TGTGCAGCTCACAAAACTGGTGGCTACACCTTC
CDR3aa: CAAHKTGGYTF

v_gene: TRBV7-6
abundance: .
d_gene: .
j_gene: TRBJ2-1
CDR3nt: TGTGCCAGCAGCTTAGCCAGAGGAGGCAATGAGCAGTTCTTC
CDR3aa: CASSLARGGNEQFF